Listed below are T cell receptor beta chains from one sample, sequenced in a study of vaccination effects on CD4 cells after COVID-19. Their specific antigens are unknown. Method: immunoSEQ multiplex PCR; TCRdb's copy keeps in-frame clones and lacks some. This sample carries tens of thousands of clones, roughly 80% of them seen once, and the ten largest clones take 2% to 2.5%. The source was CD4+ T cells from PBMCs cultured with HCoV-229E spike peptides, collected before COVID-19 vaccination. The receptors were gathered from a human donor who received a COVID-19 vaccine. The CDR3 runs from the conserved cysteine through the conserved F or W. Fields, in order: V gene, clone size, J gene, D gene, CDR3 protein, CDR3 DNA. D genes are given only for firm matches. The size field is filled for only some rows; it gives once, few, many or a size class.

V gene: TRBV5-1; clone size: once; J gene: TRBJ1-5; D gene: .; CDR3 protein: CASSLDGGSGNQPQHF; CDR3 DNA: TGCGCCAGCAGCTTGGATGGGGGTTCCGGCAATCAGCCCCAGCATTTT
V gene: TRBV7-2; clone size: .; J gene: TRBJ2-6; D gene: .; CDR3 protein: CASGAPGANVLTF; CDR3 DNA: TGTGCCAGCGGAGCCCCTGGGGCCAACGTCCTGACTTTC
V gene: TRBV27; clone size: .; J gene: TRBJ1-2; D gene: .; CDR3 protein: CASRRGGAGKGYTF; CDR3 DNA: TGTGCCAGCAGACGAGGCGGGGCAGGGAAAGGCTACACCTTC
V gene: TRBV6-6; clone size: .; J gene: TRBJ1-4; D gene: TRBD1; CDR3 protein: CASSPRQGAREKLFF; CDR3 DNA: TGTGCCAGCAGCCCAAGACAGGGGGCTCGAGAAAAACTGTTTTTT
V gene: TRBV6-5; clone size: .; J gene: TRBJ1-1; D gene: .; CDR3 protein: CASSYSIGRERKAFF; CDR3 DNA: TGTGCCAGCAGTTACTCGATAGGCAGGGAGAGGAAAGCTTTCTTT
V gene: TRBV18; clone size: .; J gene: TRBJ1-5; D gene: TRBD1; CDR3 protein: CASSPTGDPNQPQHF; CDR3 DNA: TGTGCCAGCTCACCTACAGGGGATCCCAATCAGCCCCAGCATTTT
V gene: TRBV19; clone size: .; J gene: TRBJ1-5; D gene: .; CDR3 protein: CASTTRAINQPQHF; CDR3 DNA: TGTGCCAGTACCACAAGGGCTATCAATCAGCCCCAGCATTTT
V gene: TRBV11-3; clone size: .; J gene: TRBJ1-1; D gene: .; CDR3 protein: CASSSEMGTEAFF; CDR3 DNA: TGTGCCAGCAGCTCGGAAATGGGGACTGAAGCTTTCTTT
V gene: TRBV11-2; clone size: .; J gene: TRBJ1-1; D gene: .; CDR3 protein: CASSFRLNTEAFF; CDR3 DNA: TGTGCCAGCAGCTTTAGACTGAACACTGAAGCTTTCTTT
V gene: TRBV4-1; clone size: .; J gene: TRBJ2-5; D gene: .; CDR3 protein: CASSRVLAGGETQYF; CDR3 DNA: TGCGCCAGCAGCCGAGTACTAGCCGGGGGAGAGACCCAGTACTTC
V gene: TRBV2; clone size: .; J gene: TRBJ1-2; D gene: .; CDR3 protein: CASSDLPKTGNVRGYTF; CDR3 DNA: TGTGCCAGCAGTGATCTTCCGAAAACCGGCAATGTACGTGGCTACACCTTC
V gene: TRBV6-2/TRBV6-3; clone size: .; J gene: TRBJ2-5; D gene: .; CDR3 protein: CASSYTGTPQETQYF; CDR3 DNA: TGTGCCAGCAGTTACACAGGGACACCGCAAGAGACCCAGTACTTC
V gene: TRBV5-1; clone size: .; J gene: TRBJ1-4; D gene: .; CDR3 protein: CASSLVTVGAATNEKLFF; CDR3 DNA: TGCGCCAGCAGCTTGGTCACCGTTGGAGCTGCAACTAATGAAAAACTGTTTTTT
V gene: TRBV10-3; clone size: .; J gene: TRBJ2-2; D gene: .; CDR3 protein: CAISGRENTGELFF; CDR3 DNA: TGTGCCATCAGTGGCCGGGAGAACACCGGGGAGCTGTTTTTT
V gene: TRBV5-1; clone size: .; J gene: TRBJ2-5; D gene: .; CDR3 protein: CASSFNSNQETQYF; CDR3 DNA: TGCGCCAGCAGCTTTAACAGTAACCAAGAGACCCAGTACTTC
V gene: TRBV24-1; clone size: .; J gene: TRBJ1-5; D gene: .; CDR3 protein: CATSKSGDGNQPQHF; CDR3 DNA: TGTGCCACCAGTAAATCAGGGGATGGGAATCAGCCCCAGCATTTT
V gene: TRBV5-1; clone size: .; J gene: TRBJ2-2; D gene: .; CDR3 protein: CASSLGGVSNTGELFF; CDR3 DNA: TGCGCCAGCAGCTTGGGAGGGGTTTCGAACACCGGGGAGCTGTTTTTT
V gene: TRBV7-2; clone size: .; J gene: TRBJ1-2; D gene: .; CDR3 protein: CASSPYLGYTF; CDR3 DNA: TGTGCCAGCAGCCCCTATTTAGGCTACACCTTC
V gene: TRBV7-3; clone size: .; J gene: TRBJ2-2; D gene: TRBD2; CDR3 protein: CASSLRRSGGNTGELFF; CDR3 DNA: TGTGCCAGCAGCTTACGAAGATCGGGGGGAAACACCGGGGAGCTGTTTTTT
V gene: TRBV9; clone size: .; J gene: TRBJ1-2; D gene: TRBD1; CDR3 protein: CASSVDGRDRDGYTF; CDR3 DNA: TGTGCCAGCAGCGTAGACGGCCGGGACAGGGATGGCTACACCTTC
V gene: TRBV3-1/TRBV3-2; clone size: .; J gene: TRBJ2-3; D gene: .; CDR3 protein: CASSHRGAGDTQYF; CDR3 DNA: TGTGCCAGCAGCCACAGGGGGGCGGGCGATACGCAGTATTTT
V gene: TRBV6-2/TRBV6-3; clone size: .; J gene: TRBJ2-3; D gene: TRBD2; CDR3 protein: CASSYSSSGSEAQYF; CDR3 DNA: TGTGCCAGCAGTTACTCGTCTAGCGGATCCGAGGCGCAGTATTTT
V gene: TRBV7-2; clone size: .; J gene: TRBJ2-5; D gene: .; CDR3 protein: CASRPGRAQETQYF; CDR3 DNA: TGTGCCAGCAGACCCGGACGTGCTCAAGAGACCCAGTACTTC
V gene: TRBV4-1; clone size: once; J gene: TRBJ1-5; D gene: .; CDR3 protein: CASSPQDFSNQPQHF; CDR3 DNA: TGCGCCAGCAGCCCCCAGGATTTTAGCAATCAGCCCCAGCATTTT
V gene: TRBV6-5; clone size: .; J gene: TRBJ1-2; D gene: TRBD1; CDR3 protein: CASRLQGGYGYTF; CDR3 DNA: TGTGCCAGCAGATTACAGGGGGGGTATGGCTACACCTTC
V gene: TRBV21-1; clone size: .; J gene: TRBJ2-5; D gene: .; CDR3 protein: CASSKGLCDRGVAETQYF; CDR3 DNA: TGTGCCAGCAGCAAAGGGCTCTGTGACAGGGGCGTTGCAGAGACCCAGTACTTC
V gene: TRBV21-1; clone size: .; J gene: TRBJ2-1; D gene: .; CDR3 protein: CASSAKGQGLYNEQFF; CDR3 DNA: TGTGCCAGCAGCGCTAAGGGACAGGGGCTCTACAATGAGCAGTTCTTC
V gene: TRBV5-6; clone size: .; J gene: TRBJ1-4; D gene: TRBD1; CDR3 protein: CASSFWDRAGATNEKLFF; CDR3 DNA: TGTGCCAGCAGCTTTTGGGACAGGGCTGGGGCAACTAATGAAAAACTGTTTTTT
V gene: TRBV27; clone size: .; J gene: TRBJ2-2; D gene: .; CDR3 protein: CASSGKNTGELFF; CDR3 DNA: TGTGCCAGCAGTGGGAAGAACACCGGGGAGCTGTTTTTT
V gene: TRBV19; clone size: .; J gene: TRBJ2-3; D gene: .; CDR3 protein: CASSIAKAQPADTQYF; CDR3 DNA: TGTGCCAGTAGTATAGCGAAGGCCCAACCCGCAGATACGCAGTATTTT
V gene: TRBV6-6; clone size: .; J gene: TRBJ2-3; D gene: .; CDR3 protein: CASTLRGTSTDTQYF; CDR3 DNA: TGTGCCAGCACTCTACGGGGGACTAGCACAGATACGCAGTATTTT
V gene: TRBV3-1/TRBV3-2; clone size: .; J gene: TRBJ2-5; D gene: TRBD2; CDR3 protein: CATAGGSGDGTQYF; CDR3 DNA: TGTGCCACCGCCGGGGGTAGCGGGGATGGGACCCAGTACTTC
V gene: TRBV18; clone size: .; J gene: TRBJ2-1; D gene: .; CDR3 protein: CASSFRDGSDNEQFF; CDR3 DNA: TGTGCCAGCTCATTCCGGGACGGCAGTGACAATGAGCAGTTCTTC
V gene: TRBV12-3/TRBV12-4; clone size: few; J gene: TRBJ1-6; D gene: .; CDR3 protein: CASSPGYSPLHF; CDR3 DNA: TGTGCCAGCAGCCCAGGGTATTCACCCCTCCACTTT
V gene: TRBV5-1; clone size: .; J gene: TRBJ2-1; D gene: TRBD2; CDR3 protein: CASSPPGLAGVEQFF; CDR3 DNA: TGCGCCAGCAGCCCCCCGGGACTAGCGGGGGTAGAGCAGTTCTTC
V gene: TRBV6-1; clone size: .; J gene: TRBJ2-3; D gene: .; CDR3 protein: CASSVFSTFSTDTQYF; CDR3 DNA: TGTGCCAGCAGTGTATTCTCCACTTTTAGCACAGATACGCAGTATTTT
V gene: TRBV18; clone size: .; J gene: TRBJ1-2; D gene: .; CDR3 protein: CASSPPSTSQHGYTF; CDR3 DNA: TGTGCCAGCTCACCACCGAGTACTTCACAACATGGCTACACCTTC
V gene: TRBV29-1; clone size: .; J gene: TRBJ1-2; D gene: .; CDR3 protein: CSVEDRRGGGYGYTF; CDR3 DNA: TGCAGCGTTGAAGATCGTAGGGGAGGTGGCTATGGCTACACCTTC
V gene: TRBV30; clone size: .; J gene: TRBJ2-5; D gene: .; CDR3 protein: CAWSPILKTQYF; CDR3 DNA: TGTGCCTGGAGTCCTATTTTAAAGACCCAGTACTTC
V gene: TRBV6-5; clone size: .; J gene: TRBJ2-2; D gene: TRBD1; CDR3 protein: CASRGTGGTGELFF; CDR3 DNA: TGTGCCAGCAGGGGGACAGGGGGCACCGGGGAGCTGTTTTTT
V gene: TRBV3-1/TRBV3-2; clone size: .; J gene: TRBJ1-2; D gene: TRBD1; CDR3 protein: CASSQGQSSGYTF; CDR3 DNA: TGTGCCAGCAGCCAGGGACAGTCCAGTGGCTACACCTTC